The sequence of this T cell receptor (beta chain) was determined in a study of T cell responses to AZD1222 COVID-19 vaccine. Pooling of second doses given at about 4 or about 12 weeks was done. Notes on this clone: Antigen unknown.

The data were produced by immunoSEQ multiplex PCR, yet TCRdb's version contains in-frame clones alone and is incomplete. The data hold 180,000 or so clones, with more than 75% observed a single time. Study findings and constraints: Seropositivity was recorded at baseline in only five to seven AZD1222 recipients. Mostly white British, mostly female donors; authors suggested clonal diversity may be underestimated.

Germline V CDR1 and CDR2: KGHSH, LQKENI. The trim removed 3 bases at V and 3 bases at J, leaving 8 bases unmatched. This CDR3 is built from 15 residues. This clonotype was sampled from an adult who received the AZD1222 COVID-19 vaccine. The chain joins TRBV18 to TRBJ2-7; TRBD2 matches 7 bases. The specimen was peripheral blood, collected 28 days after the second AZD1222 dose. The chain's CDR3 is CASSPLGGSLYEQYF. The CDR3 DNA reads as TGTGCCAGCTCACCCCTAGGCGGGAGTCTCTACGAGCAGTACTTC.